The clone carrying this T cell receptor (beta chain) was picked up one time. The source of the sample is a study of blood T cell repertoires in COVID-19. Method: immunoSEQ multiplex PCR; TCRdb's copy keeps in-frame clones and lacks some. The repertoire holds 150,000 to 200,000 clones, 70% to 80% seen once, with more than 6.5% in the top ten. Germline assignment: CDR1 LNHDA and CDR2 SQIVND (reference sequence). Trimming took 0 bases from V and 9 from J, leaving 12 bases between them. CDR3 length: 14 residues. The V call is TRBV19, the J call TRBJ2-1, with D possibly matching TRBD1 (6 bases). Specimen: peripheral blood. This receptor was identified in a woman aged 50 to 60 with active or convalescent COVID-19. CDR3 protein: CASSIDDTGSEQFF. CDR3 in DNA: TGTGCCAGTAGTATAGACGACACAGGGAGTGAGCAGTTCTTC. Based on the CDR3 plus reference TRBV19 and TRBJ2-1, the full variable domain is DGGITQSPKYLFRKEGQNVTLSCEQNLNHDAMYWYRQDPGQGLRLIYYSQIVNDFQKGDIAEGYSVSREKKESFPLTVTSAQKNPTAFYLCASSIDDTGSEQFFGPGTRLTVL.